Sequencing of this T cell receptor (beta chain) was carried out in a study of T cell responses to AZD1222 COVID-19 vaccine. Produced via immunoSEQ multiplex PCR; TCRdb's table is partial and in-frame only. The sample has approximately 130,000 clones; 80% to 90% are singletons. This clone has more than one count but fewer than ten. Its specificity is not known. The germline gives CDR1 MNHEY, CDR2 SVGAGI. The CDR3 runs 14 residues. V was clipped by 3 bases and J by 6 bases; unmatched bases: 7. General study points: Samples come after the peak T cell response, not at day 14. Donors were chiefly white British, with a greater number of females, and clonal diversity was perhaps underestimated. The study found Spike-specific TCR breadth and depth rose after two AZD1222 doses.

This sequence was found in an adult in good health. The V and J genes are TRBV6-5 and TRBJ1-2; 7 positions agree with TRBD1. The sample here was peripheral blood, taken on day 0 of MenACWY control vaccination. The CDR3 spells CASSYLRDSNGYTF. The CDR3, as DNA: TGTGCCAGCAGTTATCTCCGGGACAGCAATGGCTACACCTTC.